The 17 T cell receptor beta chains listed next were all sequenced from one sample in a study of neurological immune-mediated disorders. TCRdb called the 5' RACE reads again in MiXCR, with one record for every CDR3 protein. This sample has about 59,000 distinct CDR3 sequences, with more than 20% found just once. Stated time point: technical triplicate 2. Sequenced: PBMCs. The source of these receptors is a man between 60 and 75 years old with HTLV-1-associated myelopathy (HAM/TSP).

There are a few counts of this clonotype. The rearrangement uses TRBV20-1 and TRBJ1-1, with D possibly being TRBD1 (6 bases). Trimming removed 6 bases at V and 5 bases at J, with 16 bases between. The V gene's germline CDR1 is DFQATT and CDR2 SNEGSKA (reference sequence). The CDR3 loop spans 13 amino acids. In DNA, the CDR3 is TGCAGTGCCCTGACAGGTCCCACAACTGAAGCTTTCTTT. Translated, it gives CSALTGPTTEAFF.

This clonotype was seen at least ten times. The chain couples TRBV20-1 to TRBJ2-7; 11 bases are shared with TRBD1. CDR3 length: 13 residues. After removal of 5 bases from V and 3 bases from J, the junction contained 3 bases not matched to a gene. Germline-derived CDR1 and CDR2 are DFQATT and SNEGSKA (reference sequence). Here the CDR3 DNA reads TGCAGTGCTGGAGGGACAGGGGGCTACGAGCAGTACTTC. Translation gives CSAGGTGGYEQYF.

At least ten counts were recorded for this clonotype. The genes are TRBV27 and TRBJ1-6; D ambiguous. The length of the CDR3 is 14 residues. Germline V lookup: CDR1 MNHEY, CDR2 SMNVEV (reference sequence). The V and J ends lost 5 bases and 6 bases respectively, with 11 bases between them. The CDR3 reads CASSIKTLNSPLHF. DNA for the CDR3: TGTGCCAGCAGTATCAAAACCCTTAATTCACCCCTCCACTTT.

The chain combines TRBV6-1 with TRBJ2-3, with 10 nucleotides matching TRBD1. The CDR3 extends over 15 amino acids. Germline loops: CDR1 MNHNS, CDR2 SASEGT. Unmatched junction bases numbered 5, after V lost 7 bases and J lost 1 base. In DNA, the CDR3 is TGTGCCAGCATGAAGGGACAGGGGCGCACAGATACGCAGTATTTT. Its translation: CASMKGQGRTDTQYF.

The J gene is TRBJ1-1, the V gene TRBV5-6, with 9 bases lining up with TRBD1. Germline CDR1 reads SGHDT; CDR2 reads YYEEEE. V lost 4 bases to trimming and J lost 2 bases; unmatched junction nucleotides: 9. The CDR3 contains 16 residues. DNA of the CDR3: TGTGCCAGCAGCCCCCGGGACAGGGCCCCCAACACTGAAGCTTTCTTT. It specifies CASSPRDRAPNTEAFF. Full variable domain (remainder filled in from reference TRBV5-6 and TRBJ1-1): DAGVTQSPTHLIKTRGQQVTLRCSPKSGHDTVSWYQQALGQGPQFIFQYYEEEERQRGNFPDRFSGHQFPNYSSELNVNALLLGDSALYLCASSPRDRAPNTEAFFGQGTRLTVV.

V is TRBV7-2 and J is TRBJ2-7; D remains unclear. CDR3 length: 13 residues. The V gene lost 3 bases and the J gene lost 10 bases, with 16 bases spanning the gap. Germline CDR1 is SGHTA and CDR2 is FQGNSA. The CDR3 region has the DNA TGTGCCAGCAGCTTGGATCCCACCGTAGATCAGTACTTC. Translation: CASSLDPTVDQYF. Looking up the rest from reference TRBV7-2 and TRBJ2-7 gives the full variable domain: GAGVSQSPSNKVTEKGKDVELRCDPISGHTALYWYRQSLGQGLEFLIYFQGNSAPDKSGLPSDRFSAERTGGSVSTLTIQRTQQEDSAVYLCASSLDPTVDQYFGPGTRLTVT.

J is TRBJ1-3 and V is TRBV9, with 7 positions matching TRBD1. The germline V gene encodes CDR1 SGDLS and CDR2 YYNGEE. The CDR3 consists of 15 residues. V dropped 3 bases and J dropped 0; count of bases not matched to a gene: 3. In DNA form, the CDR3 reads TGTGCCAGCAGCGGTGGGACAGCCTCTGGAAACACCATATATTTT. As protein: CASSGGTASGNTIYF.

This clonotype was observed many times. Its ends do not fully match the called genes, so a read error is possible. This chain connects TRBV6-5 to TRBJ2-1; D not certain. The CDR3 consists of 14 residues. From germline, CDR1 is MNHEY and CDR2 SVGAGI. The CDR3 here is CATRSLVSNNEQFF. For the CDR3, the DNA is TGTGCCACCCGGAGTTTAGTCTCCAACAATGAGCAGTTCTTC.

This clonotype was observed at least ten times. The chain combines TRBV9 with TRBJ1-2; D uncertain. Trimming stripped 1 base from V and 1 base from J, with 5 bases between. The germline CDR1 and CDR2 sequences are SGDLS and YYNGEE. CDR3 length: 13 residues. The CDR3 loop is CASSVMSNYGYTF. The CDR3 coding sequence is TGTGCCAGCAGCGTAATGAGTAACTATGGCTACACCTTC. Complete variable domain (other parts from reference TRBV9 and TRBJ1-2): DSGVTQTPKHLITATGQRVTLRCSPRSGDLSVYWYQQSLDQGLQFLIQYYNGEERAKGNILERFSAQQFPDLHSELNLSSLELGDSALYFCASSVMSNYGYTFGSGTRLTVV.

This clonotype was picked up many times. The chain links TRBV20-1 to TRBJ2-2; 10 bases are a match to TRBD1. The germline V gene has CDR1 DFQATT and CDR2 SNEGSKA (reference sequence). The CDR3 totals 15 residues. Unmatched junction bases numbered 6, after V lost 6 bases and J lost 2 bases. CDR3 DNA sequence: TGCAGTGCCCGACAGGGGGCTTTTAACACCGGGGAGCTGTTTTTT. Its protein is CSARQGAFNTGELFF.

In its sample, this clonotype was seen many times. The chain links TRBV6-5 to TRBJ2-7; no definite D call. CDR1 and CDR2 from the germline V gene are MNHEY and SVGAGI. V shed 0 bases and J shed 0 bases, with 12 bases lying between them. The CDR3 is 16 amino acids. The CDR3 nucleotides are TGTGCCAGCAGTTACTCGGGGTTCGGTAGCTCCTACGAGCAGTACTTC. Encoded protein: CASSYSGFGSSYEQYF.

In this sample, this clonotype turned up a few times. The chain combines TRBV18 with TRBJ1-5; 7 bases are a match to TRBD1. CDR1 KGHSH and CDR2 LQKENI come from the germline V gene. V was clipped by 3 bases and J by 4 bases; unmatched bases: 3. This CDR3 region has 14 residues. CDR3: CASSPPGGNQPQHF. DNA of the CDR3: TGTGCCAGCTCACCGCCAGGGGGAAATCAGCCCCAGCATTTT.

The rearrangement links TRBV4-1 to TRBJ2-3; a possible D gene is TRBD2 (5 bases). This CDR3 spans 11 amino acids. V lost 8 bases and J lost 5, with 8 bases in between. Germline-derived CDR1 and CDR2 are MGHRA and YSYEKL. CDR3 sequence: CASQEGDTQYF. DNA for the CDR3: TGCGCCAGCCAAGAGGGAGATACGCAGTATTTT.

The chain is built from TRBV5-6 and TRBJ2-7; 9 bases align to TRBD1. Germline CDR1 reads SGHDT; CDR2 reads YYEEEE. J gave up 5 bases and V 0 bases, and 6 bases lay outside the gene matches. CDR3 length equals 15 residues. CDR3 in amino acids: CASSLVGDRAHEQYF. In DNA form, the CDR3 reads TGTGCCAGCAGCTTGGTCGGGGACAGGGCCCACGAGCAGTACTTC.

This chain connects TRBV24-1 to TRBJ2-2, with D possibly being TRBD1 (5 bases). Germline V gene data show CDR1 as KGHDR and CDR2 as SFDVKD. V lost 0 bases to trimming and J lost 7 bases, with 14 bases between them. This CDR3 has 16 amino acids. CDR3: CATSDLQSRAVGELFF. CDR3 in DNA: TGTGCCACCAGTGATTTGCAATCCAGGGCGGTCGGGGAGCTGTTTTTT.

The table lists this clonotype with many counts. This rearrangement joins TRBV6-6 to TRBJ2-1, with 12 bases that match TRBD2. The CDR3 is 16 amino acids. V shed 4 bases and J 6 bases; nucleotides not matched to a gene: 7. Germline V gene data show CDR1 as MNHNY and CDR2 as SVGAGI (reference sequence). The CDR3 DNA is TGTGCCAGCAGTTCACCGACTAGCGGGAGACTCAATGAGCAGTTCTTC. Its protein product is CASSSPTSGRLNEQFF.

This clonotype was observed many times. The chain recombines TRBV12-3 or TRBV12-4 with TRBJ2-4; possible D gene TRBD1, 7 bases. V was trimmed by 7 bases and J by 6 bases, leaving 16 bases between them. There are 14 residues in the CDR3. DNA of the CDR3: TGTGCCAGCACGGGGGACAGCAAACTAAACATTCAGTACTTC. Its protein product is CASTGDSKLNIQYF.